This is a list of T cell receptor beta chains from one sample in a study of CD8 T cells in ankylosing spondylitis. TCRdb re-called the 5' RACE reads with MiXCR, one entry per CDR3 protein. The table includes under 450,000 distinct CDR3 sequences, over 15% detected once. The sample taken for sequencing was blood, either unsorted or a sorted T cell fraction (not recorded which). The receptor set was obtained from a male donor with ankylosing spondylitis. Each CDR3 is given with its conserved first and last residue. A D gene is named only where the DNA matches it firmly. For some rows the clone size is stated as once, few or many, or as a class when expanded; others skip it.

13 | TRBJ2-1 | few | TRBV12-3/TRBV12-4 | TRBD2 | CASSRLAEGEQFF | TGTGCCAGCAGCCGACTAGCCGAGGGTGAGCAGTTCTTC
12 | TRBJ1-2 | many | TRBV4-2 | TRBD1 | CVSGQGNYGYTF | TGTGTATCAGGACAGGGTAACTATGGCTACACCTTC
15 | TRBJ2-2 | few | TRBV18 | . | CASSPGGSFDGELFF | TGTGCCAGCTCACCAGGAGGGAGCTTTGATGGGGAGCTGTTTTTT
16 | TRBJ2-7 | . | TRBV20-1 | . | CSARGQGTTTTGEQYF | TGCAGTGCCAGAGGGCAGGGGACTACTACTACGGGGGAGCAGTACTTC
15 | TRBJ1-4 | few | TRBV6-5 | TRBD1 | CASSSVDRGPTKLFF | TGTGCCAGCAGTTCGGTGGACAGGGGCCCCACAAAACTGTTTTTT
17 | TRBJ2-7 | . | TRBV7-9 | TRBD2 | CASSPGKASGSAYEQYF | TGTGCCAGCAGCCCAGGGAAGGCTAGCGGGAGTGCCTACGAGCAGTACTTC
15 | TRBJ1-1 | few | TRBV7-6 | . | CASSLRAGLDTEAFF | TGTGCCAGCAGCTTAAGGGCAGGGTTGGACACTGAAGCTTTCTTT
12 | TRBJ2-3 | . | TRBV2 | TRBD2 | CASRTSPDTQYF | TGTGCCAGCAGGACTAGCCCAGATACGCAGTATTTT
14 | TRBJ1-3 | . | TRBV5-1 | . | CASSRGESGNTIYF | TGCGCCAGCAGCAGGGGGGAGTCTGGAAACACCATATATTTT
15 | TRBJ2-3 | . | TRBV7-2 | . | CASSFSGSSTDTQYF | TGTGCCAGCAGCTTTTCCGGGAGTAGCACAGATACGCAGTATTTT
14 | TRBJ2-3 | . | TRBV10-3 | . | CAISESTPQDTQYF | TGTGCCATCAGTGAGTCGACACCTCAAGATACGCAGTATTTT
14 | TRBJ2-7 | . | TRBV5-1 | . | CASSSDGSSYEQYF | TGCGCCAGCAGTTCCGACGGGAGCTCCTACGAGCAGTACTTC
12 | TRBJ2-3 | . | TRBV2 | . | CANGPRGDTQYF | TGTGCCAACGGGCCCCGGGGAGATACGCAGTATTTT
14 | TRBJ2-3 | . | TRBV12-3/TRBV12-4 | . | CASSVGISTDTQYF | TGTGCCAGCAGTGTCGGGATCTCCACAGATACGCAGTATTTT
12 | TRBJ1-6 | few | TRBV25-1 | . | CASRVVNSPLHF | TGTGCCAGCAGGGTAGTAAATTCACCCCTCCACTTT
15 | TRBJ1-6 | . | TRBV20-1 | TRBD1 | CSARDPVGGDSPLHF | TGCAGTGCTAGAGATCCAGTAGGGGGCGATTCACCCCTCCACTTT
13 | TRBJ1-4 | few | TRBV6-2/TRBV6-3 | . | CASSYSRREKLFF | TGTGCCAGCAGTTACTCCCGGCGGGAAAAACTGTTTTTT
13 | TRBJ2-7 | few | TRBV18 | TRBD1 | CASSPPGGGEQYF | TGTGCCAGCTCACCTCCAGGGGGTGGGGAGCAGTACTTC
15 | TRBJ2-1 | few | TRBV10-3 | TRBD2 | CAISEVAGAYNEQFF | TGTGCCATCAGTGAGGTAGCGGGGGCGTACAATGAGCAGTTCTTC
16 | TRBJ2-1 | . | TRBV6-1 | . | CASSSPARGSYNEQFF | TGTGCCAGCAGCTCCCCCGCTAGAGGGTCCTACAATGAGCAGTTCTTC
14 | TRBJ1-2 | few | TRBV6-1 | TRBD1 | CASSGQVGSYGYTF | TGTGCCAGCAGCGGACAGGTCGGCTCCTATGGCTACACCTTC
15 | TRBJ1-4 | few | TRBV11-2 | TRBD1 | CASSLEGRGREKLFF | TGTGCCAGCAGCTTAGAGGGCAGGGGGAGAGAAAAACTGTTTTTT
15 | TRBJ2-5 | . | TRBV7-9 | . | CASSLRAGGEETQYF | TGTGCCAGCAGCTTACGTGCGGGCGGGGAAGAGACCCAGTACTTC
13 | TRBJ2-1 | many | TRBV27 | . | CASRGVVYNEQFF | TGTGCCAGCAGGGGCGTGGTCTACAATGAGCAGTTCTTC
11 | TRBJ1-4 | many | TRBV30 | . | CAWGVLEKLFF | TGTGCCTGGGGGGTTTTAGAAAAACTGTTTTTT
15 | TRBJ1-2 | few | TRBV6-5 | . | CASSWGTKANYGYTF | TGTGCCAGCAGTTGGGGTACTAAAGCTAACTATGGCTACACCTTC